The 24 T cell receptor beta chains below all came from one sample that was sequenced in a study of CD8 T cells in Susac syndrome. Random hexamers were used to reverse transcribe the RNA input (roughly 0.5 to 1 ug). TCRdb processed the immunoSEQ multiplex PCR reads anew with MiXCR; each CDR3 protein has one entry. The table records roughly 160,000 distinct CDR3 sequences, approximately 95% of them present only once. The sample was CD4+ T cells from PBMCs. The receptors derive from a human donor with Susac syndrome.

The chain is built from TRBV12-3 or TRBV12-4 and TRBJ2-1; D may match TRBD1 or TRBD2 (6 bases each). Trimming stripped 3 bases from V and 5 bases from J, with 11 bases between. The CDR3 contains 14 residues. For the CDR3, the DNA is TGTGCCAGCAGTTTTTGGGGGGCGGACAATGAGCAGTTCTTC. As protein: CASSFWGADNEQFF.

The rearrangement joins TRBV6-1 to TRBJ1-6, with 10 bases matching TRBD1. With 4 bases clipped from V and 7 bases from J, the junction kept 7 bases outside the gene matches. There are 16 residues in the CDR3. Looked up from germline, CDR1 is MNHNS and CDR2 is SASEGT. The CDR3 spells CASSVTGTGANSPLHF. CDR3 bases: TGTGCCAGCAGTGTGACTGGGACAGGGGCAAATTCACCCCTCCACTTT.

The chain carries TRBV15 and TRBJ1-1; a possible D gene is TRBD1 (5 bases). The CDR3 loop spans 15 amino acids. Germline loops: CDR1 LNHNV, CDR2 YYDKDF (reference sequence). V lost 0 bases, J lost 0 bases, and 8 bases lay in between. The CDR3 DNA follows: TGTGCCACCAGCAGAGAGGGACCGATGAACACTGAAGCTTTCTTT. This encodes CATSREGPMNTEAFF.

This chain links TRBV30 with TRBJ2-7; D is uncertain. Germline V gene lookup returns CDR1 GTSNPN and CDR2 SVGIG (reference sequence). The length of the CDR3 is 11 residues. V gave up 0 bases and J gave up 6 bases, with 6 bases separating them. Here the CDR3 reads CAWSVLGEQYF. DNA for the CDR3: TGTGCCTGGAGTGTACTGGGCGAGCAGTACTTC.

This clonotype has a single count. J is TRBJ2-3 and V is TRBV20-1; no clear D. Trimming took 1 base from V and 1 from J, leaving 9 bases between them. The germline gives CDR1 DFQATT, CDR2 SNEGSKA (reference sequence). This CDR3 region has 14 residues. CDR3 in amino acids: CSARALPGTDTQYF. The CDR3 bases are TGCAGTGCTAGAGCACTCCCAGGCACAGATACGCAGTATTTT.

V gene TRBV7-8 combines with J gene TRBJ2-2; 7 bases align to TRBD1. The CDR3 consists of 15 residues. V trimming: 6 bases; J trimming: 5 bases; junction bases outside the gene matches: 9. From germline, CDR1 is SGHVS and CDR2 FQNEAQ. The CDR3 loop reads CASSPTGQRTGELFF. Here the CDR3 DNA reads TGTGCCAGCAGTCCTACGGGACAGCGAACCGGGGAGCTGTTTTTT.

CDR3: CASSFRGRVHEQFF. CDR3 bases: TGTGCCAGCAGTTTTCGCGGGAGGGTCCATGAGCAGTTCTTC. This chain uses TRBV28 with TRBJ2-1; 9 bases agree with TRBD2. Looked up from germline, CDR1 is MDHEN and CDR2 is SYDVKM. The V and J ends lost 3 bases and 8 bases, in that order; junction bases with no gene match: 5. This CDR3 is 14 amino acids long.

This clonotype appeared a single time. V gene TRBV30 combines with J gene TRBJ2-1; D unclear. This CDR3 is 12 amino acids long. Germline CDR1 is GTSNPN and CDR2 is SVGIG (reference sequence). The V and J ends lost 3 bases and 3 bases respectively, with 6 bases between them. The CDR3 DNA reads TGTGCCTGGAGGGGCTACTACAATGAGCAGTTCTTC. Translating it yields CAWRGYYNEQFF.

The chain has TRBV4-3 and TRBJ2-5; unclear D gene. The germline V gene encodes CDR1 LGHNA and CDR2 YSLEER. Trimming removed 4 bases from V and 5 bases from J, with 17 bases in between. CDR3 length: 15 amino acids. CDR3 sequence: CASSRTGSRQETQYF. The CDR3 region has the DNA TGCGCCAGCAGCCGAACCGGGTCCCGCCAGGAGACCCAGTACTTC.

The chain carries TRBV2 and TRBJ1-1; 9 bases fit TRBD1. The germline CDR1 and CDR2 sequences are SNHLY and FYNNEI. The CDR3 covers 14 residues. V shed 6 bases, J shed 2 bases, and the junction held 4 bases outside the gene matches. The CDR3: CASRADRGNTEAFF. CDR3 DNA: TGTGCCAGCAGGGCGGACAGGGGAAACACTGAAGCTTTCTTT.

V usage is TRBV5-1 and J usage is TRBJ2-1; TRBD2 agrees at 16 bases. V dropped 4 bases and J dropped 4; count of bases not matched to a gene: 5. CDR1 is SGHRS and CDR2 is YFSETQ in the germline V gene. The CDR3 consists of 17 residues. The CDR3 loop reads CASSHGTSGRDYNEQFF. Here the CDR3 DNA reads TGCGCCAGCAGCCACGGGACTAGCGGGAGGGATTACAATGAGCAGTTCTTC.

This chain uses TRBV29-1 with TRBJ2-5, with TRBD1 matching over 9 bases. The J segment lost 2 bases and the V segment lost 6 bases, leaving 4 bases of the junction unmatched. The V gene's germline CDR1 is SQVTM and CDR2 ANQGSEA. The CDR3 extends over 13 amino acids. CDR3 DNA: TGCAGCGTACTAGGACAGGGGCAAGAGACCCAGTACTTC. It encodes CSVLGQGQETQYF.

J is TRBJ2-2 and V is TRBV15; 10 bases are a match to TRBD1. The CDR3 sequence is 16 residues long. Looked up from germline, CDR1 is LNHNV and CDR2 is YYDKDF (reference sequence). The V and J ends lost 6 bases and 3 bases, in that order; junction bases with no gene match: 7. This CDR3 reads CATRSGDRGHTGELFF. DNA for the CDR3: TGTGCCACCAGGTCAGGCGACAGGGGGCACACCGGGGAGCTGTTTTTT.

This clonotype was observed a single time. CDR3 loop: CASSSLDTSSYNEQFF. Here the CDR3 DNA reads TGTGCCAGCAGTTCCCTCGACACGAGCTCCTACAATGAGCAGTTCTTC. This rearrangement joins TRBV27 to TRBJ2-1; D is uncertain. Germline CDR1 MNHEY, CDR2 SMNVEV (reference sequence). This CDR3 comprises 16 residues. Deletions cut 4 bases from V and 0 bases from J, with 13 bases between.

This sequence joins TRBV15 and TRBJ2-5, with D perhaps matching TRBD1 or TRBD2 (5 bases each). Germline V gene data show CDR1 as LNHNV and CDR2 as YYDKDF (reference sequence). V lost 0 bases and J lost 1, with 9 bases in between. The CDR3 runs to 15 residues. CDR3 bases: TGTGCCACCAGCAGAGATCTCGGGGCCCAAGAGACCCAGTACTTC. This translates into CATSRDLGAQETQYF.

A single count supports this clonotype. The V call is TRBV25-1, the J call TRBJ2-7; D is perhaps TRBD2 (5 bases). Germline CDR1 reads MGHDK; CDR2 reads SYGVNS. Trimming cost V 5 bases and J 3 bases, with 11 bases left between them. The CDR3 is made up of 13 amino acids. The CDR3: CASSYDYRYEQYF. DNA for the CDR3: TGTGCCAGCAGTTACGACTACCGCTACGAGCAGTACTTC.

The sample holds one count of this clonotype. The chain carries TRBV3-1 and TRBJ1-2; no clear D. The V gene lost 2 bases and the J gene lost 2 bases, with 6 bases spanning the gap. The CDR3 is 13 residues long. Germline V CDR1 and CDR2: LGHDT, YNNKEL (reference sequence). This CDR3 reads CASSQRVNYGYTF. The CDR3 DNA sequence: TGTGCCAGCAGCCAACGGGTAAACTATGGCTACACCTTC.

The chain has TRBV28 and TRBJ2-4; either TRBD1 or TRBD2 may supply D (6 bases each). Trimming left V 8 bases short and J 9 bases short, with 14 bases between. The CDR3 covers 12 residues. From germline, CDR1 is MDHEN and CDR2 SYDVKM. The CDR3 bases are TGTGCCAGCCGAAAAGGGGGGAGCATTCAGTACTTC. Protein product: CASRKGGSIQYF.

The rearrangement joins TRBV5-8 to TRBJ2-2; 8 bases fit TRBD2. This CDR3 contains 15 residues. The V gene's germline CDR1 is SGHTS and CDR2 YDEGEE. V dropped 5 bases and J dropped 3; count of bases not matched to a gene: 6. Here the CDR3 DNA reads TGTGCCAGCAGACCGGGACTAGTTGACACCGGGGAGCTGTTTTTT. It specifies CASRPGLVDTGELFF. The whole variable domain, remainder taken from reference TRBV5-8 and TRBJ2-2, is EAGVTQSPTHLIKTRGQQATLRCSPISGHTSVYWYQQALGLGLQFLLWYDEGEERNRGNFPPRFSGRQFPNYSSELNVNALELEDSALYLCASRPGLVDTGELFFGEGSRLTVL.

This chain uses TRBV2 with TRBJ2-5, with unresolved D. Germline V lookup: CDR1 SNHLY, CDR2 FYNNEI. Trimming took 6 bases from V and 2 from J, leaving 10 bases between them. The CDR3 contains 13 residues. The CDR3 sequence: CASSRTQQETQYF. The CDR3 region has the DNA TGTGCCAGCAGCAGGACGCAGCAAGAGACCCAGTACTTC. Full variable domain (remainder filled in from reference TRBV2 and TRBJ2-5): EPEVTQTPSHQVTQMGQEVILRCVPISNHLYFYWYRQILGQKVEFLVSFYNNEISEKSEIFDDQFSVERPDGSNFTLKIRSTKLEDSAMYFCASSRTQQETQYFGPGTRLLVL.

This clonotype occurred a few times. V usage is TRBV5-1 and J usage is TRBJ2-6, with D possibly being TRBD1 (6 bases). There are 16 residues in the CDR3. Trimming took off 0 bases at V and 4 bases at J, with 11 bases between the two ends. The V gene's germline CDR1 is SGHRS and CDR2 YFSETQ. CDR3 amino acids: CASSLVSGTGANVLTF. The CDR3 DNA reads TGCGCCAGCAGCTTGGTGTCAGGGACAGGGGCCAACGTCCTGACTTTC.

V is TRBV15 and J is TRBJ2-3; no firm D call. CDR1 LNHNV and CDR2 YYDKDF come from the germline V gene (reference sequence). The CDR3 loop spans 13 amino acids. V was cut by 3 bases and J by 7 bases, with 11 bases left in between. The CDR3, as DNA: TGTGCCACCAGCAGCCCCGAAGCGTATACGCAGTATTTT. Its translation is CATSSPEAYTQYF.

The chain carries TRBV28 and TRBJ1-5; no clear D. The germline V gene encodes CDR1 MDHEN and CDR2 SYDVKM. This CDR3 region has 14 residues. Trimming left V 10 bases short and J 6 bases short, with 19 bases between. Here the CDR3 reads CATRFGLFGQPQHF. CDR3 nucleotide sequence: TGTGCCACCCGGTTCGGGCTGTTTGGTCAGCCCCAGCATTTT.

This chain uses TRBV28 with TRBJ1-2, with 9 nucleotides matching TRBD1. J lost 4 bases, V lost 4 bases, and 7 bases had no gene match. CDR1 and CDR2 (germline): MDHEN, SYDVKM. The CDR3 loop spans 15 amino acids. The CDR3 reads CASSSGTGNPYGYTF. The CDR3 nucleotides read TGTGCCAGCAGTTCTGGGACAGGGAATCCCTATGGCTACACCTTC.